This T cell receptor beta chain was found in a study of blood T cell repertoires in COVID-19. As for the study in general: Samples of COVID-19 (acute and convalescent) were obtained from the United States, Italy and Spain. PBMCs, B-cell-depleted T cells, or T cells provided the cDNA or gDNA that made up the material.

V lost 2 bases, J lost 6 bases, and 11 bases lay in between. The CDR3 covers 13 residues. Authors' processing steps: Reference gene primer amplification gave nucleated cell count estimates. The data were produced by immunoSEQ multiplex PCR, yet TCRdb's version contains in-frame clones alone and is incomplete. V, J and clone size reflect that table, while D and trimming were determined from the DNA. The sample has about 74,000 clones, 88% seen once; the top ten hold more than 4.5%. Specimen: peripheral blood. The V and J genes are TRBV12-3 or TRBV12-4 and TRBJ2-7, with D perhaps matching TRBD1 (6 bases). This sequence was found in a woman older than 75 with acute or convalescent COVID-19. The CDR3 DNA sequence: TGTGCCAGCAGTTTAACAGGGCCGGTCGAGCAGTACTTC. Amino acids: CASSLTGPVEQYF.